Presented here are 9 T cell receptor beta chains from one specimen sequenced in a study of regulatory T cells in long-lasting Graves disease. The authors built TCR beta libraries using iRepertoire HTBI primers and Arm-PCR of CDR3 regions. TCRdb called the multiplex PCR reads again in MiXCR, with one record for every CDR3 protein. The table records approximately 360,000 distinct CDR3 sequences, 10% to 15% of them present only once. Noted time point: newly diagnosed GD, antithyroid drugs for less than 3 months. The authors made the TCR library using RNA they extracted from PBMCs. These data were also filed under a second study, of T cells in Graves' hyperthyroidism and ophthalmopathy.

The sample in question was peripheral blood mononuclear cells (PBMCs), obtained at new diagnosis, from a patient treated with antithyroid drugs. These receptors were obtained from a woman between 18 and 29 years old with Graves disease.

This clonotype was detected many times. The CDR3: CSPPTPQEDHNEQFF. In DNA form, the CDR3 reads TGCAGCCCGCCTACCCCCCAGGAGGACCACAATGAGCAGTTCTTC. This chain uses TRBV20-1 with TRBJ2-1; D is perhaps TRBD2 (5 bases). In germline, CDR1 is DFQATT, CDR2 SNEGSKA (reference sequence). The length of the CDR3 is 15 residues.

This clonotype was recorded at least ten times. This rearrangement joins TRBV6-2 or TRBV6-3 to TRBJ2-5; D is undetermined. The CDR3 contains 13 residues. Trimming took off 3 bases at V and 9 bases at J, with 14 bases between the two ends. Per germline, CDR1 MNHEY and CDR2 SVGEGT. The chain's CDR3 is CASSYRRRQSQYF. The CDR3 bases are TGTGCCAGCAGTTATAGACGGCGGCAGTCCCAGTACTTC.

This clonotype has at least ten counts. This chain joins TRBV6-1 and TRBJ2-2; D perhaps matches TRBD1 (6 bases). Trimming removed 6 bases at V and 0 bases at J, with 11 bases between. The CDR3 extends over 15 amino acids. The germline V gene encodes CDR1 MNHNS and CDR2 SASEGT. CDR3 coding DNA: TGTGCCAGCAGCCCATGGGACACGAACACCGGGGAGCTGTTTTTT. As protein: CASSPWDTNTGELFF.

This clonotype was counted at least ten times. The chain employs TRBV12-3 or TRBV12-4 and TRBJ1-6; D is unresolved. Between the trimmed V and J ends, which lost 8 bases and 9 bases, there was a span of 14 bases. The CDR3 extends over 13 amino acids. CDR3 sequence: CASRHADGSPLHF. The CDR3 DNA reads as TGTGCCAGCCGCCACGCAGACGGTTCACCCCTCCACTTT.

This clonotype was recorded at least ten times. The chain recombines TRBV7-3 with TRBJ2-3; 12 nucleotides line up with TRBD2. With 3 bases clipped from V and 5 bases from J, the junction kept 3 bases outside the gene matches. This CDR3 comprises 15 residues. Germline assignment: CDR1 SGHTA and CDR2 FQGTGA. CDR3 nucleotide sequence: TGTGCCAGCAGCTTCGGACTAGCGGGAATAGATACGCAGTATTTT. The encoded protein is CASSFGLAGIDTQYF.

This clonotype was counted once. The rearrangement links TRBV7-2 to TRBJ2-1, with TRBD2 identical over 13 bases. This CDR3 is 16 amino acids long. Unmatched junction bases numbered 10, after V lost 5 bases and J lost 9 bases. The V gene's germline CDR1 is SGHTA and CDR2 FQGNSA. The CDR3 bases are TGTGCCAGCAGCCGGCGGTTACTAGCGGGGGGGCGTGAGCAGTTCTTC. The encoded protein is CASSRRLLAGGREQFF.

The chain combines TRBV27 with TRBJ1-1, with D uncertain. The V end was cut by 5 bases, the J end by 4 bases, with 11 bases between. This CDR3 is built from 13 residues. Germline V CDR1 and CDR2: MNHEY, SMNVEV (reference sequence). The CDR3 DNA reads as TGTGCCAGCAGTCCCGGGAGGGCCACTGAAGCTTTCTTT. Its protein product is CASSPGRATEAFF.

Ten or more counts support this clonotype. This CDR3 is CASSPDRAWAEAFF. The CDR3 DNA is TGCGCCAGCAGCCCCGACAGAGCCTGGGCTGAAGCTTTCTTT. This sequence joins TRBV5-1 and TRBJ1-1, with a weak D call TRBD1 (5 bases). The CDR3 has 14 residues. Germline V gene data show CDR1 as SGHRS and CDR2 as YFSETQ. V was clipped by 4 bases and J by 6 bases, with 16 bases between them.

This clonotype was observed at least ten times. In DNA, the CDR3 is TGTGCCAGCAGCCGGTGGGACAGGGAGACGCCCGTGGAGACCCAGTACTTC. Its translation is CASSRWDRETPVETQYF. This chain joins TRBV7-6 and TRBJ2-5, with TRBD1 matching over 9 bases. The germline CDR1 and CDR2 sequences are SGHVS and FNYEAQ. The trim removed 5 bases at V and 5 bases at J, leaving 15 bases unmatched. The CDR3 totals 17 residues.